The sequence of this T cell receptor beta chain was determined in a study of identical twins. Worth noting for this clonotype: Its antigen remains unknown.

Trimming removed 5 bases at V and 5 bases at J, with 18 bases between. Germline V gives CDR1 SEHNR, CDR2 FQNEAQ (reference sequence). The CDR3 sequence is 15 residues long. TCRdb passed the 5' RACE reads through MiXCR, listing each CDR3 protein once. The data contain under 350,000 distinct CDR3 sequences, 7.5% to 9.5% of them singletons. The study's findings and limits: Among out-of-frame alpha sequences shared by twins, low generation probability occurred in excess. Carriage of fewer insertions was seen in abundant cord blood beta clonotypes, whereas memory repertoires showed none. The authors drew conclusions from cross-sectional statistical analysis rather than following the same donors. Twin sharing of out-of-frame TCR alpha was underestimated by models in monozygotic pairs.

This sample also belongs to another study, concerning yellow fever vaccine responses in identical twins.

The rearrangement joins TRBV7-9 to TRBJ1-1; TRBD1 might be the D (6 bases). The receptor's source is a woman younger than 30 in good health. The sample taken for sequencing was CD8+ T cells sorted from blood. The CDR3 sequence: CASSLPGGRGTEAFF. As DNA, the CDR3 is TGTGCCAGCAGCCTACCGGGGGGGCGAGGGACTGAAGCTTTCTTT. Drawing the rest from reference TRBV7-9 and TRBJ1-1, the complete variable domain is DTGVSQNPRHKITKRGQNVTFRCDPISEHNRLYWYRQTLGQGPEFLTYFQNEAQLEKSRLLSDRFSAERPKGSFSTLEIQRTEQGDSAMYLCASSLPGGRGTEAFFGQGTRLTVV.